This is a list of T cell receptor beta chains from one sample in a study of control samples from healthy donors and cancer patients. Profiling relied on immunoSEQ multiplex PCR, and the TCRdb table lists in-frame clones only, not all of them. The table lists hundreds of thousands of clones, over 75% of them singletons, with over 5.5% in the top ten. The source material was PBMCs. The receptors here all came from a man in his forties with head and neck cancer. Both conserved end residues are part of each CDR3. The D gene is left open where the match is weak. A clone size is listed for some rows: how often the clone was seen (once, few, many), or a class if it is expanded.

j_gene | abundance | d_gene | v_gene | CDR3nt | CDR3aa
TRBJ1-6 | NA | NA | TRBV27 | TGTGCCAGCAGTTTATTAGCGGGGCTTGATTCACCCCTCCACTTT | CASSLLAGLDSPLHF
TRBJ2-3 | NA | TRBD1 | TRBV23-1 | TGCGCCAGCAGTCGGCCGGGACAGCTCACAGATACGCAGTATTTT | CASSRPGQLTDTQYF
TRBJ1-1 | few | NA | TRBV30 | TGTGCCTGTAAGTGGGGCACTGAAGCTTTCTTT | CACKWGTEAFF
TRBJ2-1 | NA | NA | TRBV11-2 | TGTGCCAGCAGCCCCGGGCGGAGCCCCAATGAGCAGTTCTTC | CASSPGRSPNEQFF
TRBJ2-5 | NA | TRBD2 | TRBV5-4 | TGTGCCAGCAGCTTGGGACTAGCGGGAGGGATTCAAGAGACCCAGTACTTC | CASSLGLAGGIQETQYF
TRBJ2-1 | NA | NA | TRBV19 | TGTGCCAGTAGTAGCGGGGCCCCTCGGAATGAGCAGTTCTTC | CASSSGAPRNEQFF
TRBJ1-5 | NA | TRBD1 | TRBV27 | TGTGCCAGTCGGACAGGTGGCGATCAGCCCCAGCATTTT | CASRTGGDQPQHF
TRBJ2-5 | NA | NA | TRBV6-5 | TGTGCCAGCAGGATCATCGGACAGCAAGAGACCCAGTACTTC | CASRIIGQQETQYF
TRBJ2-4 | NA | NA | TRBV3-1/TRBV3-2 | TGTGCCAGCAGCCAAGGAGTCAGTTTGATAGCCAAAAACATTCAGTACTTC | CASSQGVSLIAKNIQYF
TRBJ1-4 | NA | NA | TRBV19 | TGTGCCAGTAGGGTAGAACCAACTAATGAAAAACTGTTTTTT | CASRVEPTNEKLFF
TRBJ2-4 | NA | TRBD2 | TRBV11-2 | TGTGCCAGCAGCTCACTGTGGCGTCCGGGGGGGGACATTCAGTACTTC | CASSSLWRPGGDIQYF
TRBJ2-1 | NA | NA | TRBV28 | TGTGCCAGCAGTTTACTGGCCGATGAGCAGTTCTTC | CASSLLADEQFF
TRBJ1-4 | NA | NA | TRBV30 | TGTGCCTGCGGACAGCCTAATGAAAAACTGTTTTTT | CACGQPNEKLFF
TRBJ1-6 | NA | NA | TRBV5-1 | TGCGCCAGCAGCTCGACAGAGACCTATAATTCACCCCTCCACTTT | CASSSTETYNSPLHF
TRBJ2-3 | once | NA | TRBV10-1 | TGCGCCAGCAGTGAGTGGGGAGTTAATACGCAGTATTTT | CASSEWGVNTQYF
TRBJ1-1 | NA | TRBD1 | TRBV6-5 | TGTGCCAGTGGGACAGGGGTATCTGAAGCTTTCTTT | CASGTGVSEAFF
TRBJ2-7 | NA | NA | TRBV5-1 | TGCGCCAGCAGCTTGGCGACGTCCAAGGGGTACGAGCAGTACTTC | CASSLATSKGYEQYF
TRBJ1-2 | NA | NA | TRBV6-5 | TGTGCCAGCAGCCTCAGGGAAGGTAACTATGGCTACACCTTC | CASSLREGNYGYTF
TRBJ1-2 | NA | NA | TRBV5-1 | TGCGCCAGCAGCCCCTCGACAGAGTACTATGGCTACACCTTC | CASSPSTEYYGYTF
TRBJ1-1 | NA | NA | TRBV30 | TGTGCCTGGAATATAACAGAGAACACTGAAGCTTTCTTT | CAWNITENTEAFF
TRBJ2-3 | NA | TRBD2 | TRBV2 | TGTGCCAGCAGTGCGCTAGCGGGGGCGAGCACAGATACGCAGTATTTT | CASSALAGASTDTQYF
TRBJ2-2 | NA | NA | TRBV21-1 | TGTGCCAGCAGCAAAGGTGGGACAGGGTCATCGAACACCGGGGAGCTGTTTTTT | CASSKGGTGSSNTGELFF
TRBJ1-6 | NA | NA | TRBV9 | TGTGCCAGCAGCGTAGAAGGGAATAATTCACCCCTCCACTTT | CASSVEGNNSPLHF
TRBJ1-4 | NA | TRBD1 | TRBV2 | TGTGCCAGCAGCAAGAGGACAGGGGGAGGTGAAAAACTGTTTTTT | CASSKRTGGGEKLFF
TRBJ1-5 | NA | NA | TRBV6-5 | TGTGCCAGCAGAGAGTCTCGGGGCATAAATCAGCCCCAGCATTTT | CASRESRGINQPQHF
TRBJ2-1 | NA | TRBD1 | TRBV9 | TGTGCCAGCAGCGTAGTGAGGACAGGGGTCAATGAGCAGTTCTTC | CASSVVRTGVNEQFF
TRBJ1-5 | NA | NA | TRBV5-1 | TGCGCCAGCAGCCCTGGGACCAACCAGGGGAGCAATCAGCCCCAGCATTTT | CASSPGTNQGSNQPQHF
TRBJ1-2 | NA | NA | TRBV4-1 | TGCGCCAGCAGCCAAGATCCCGGACCTTATGGCTACACCTTC | CASSQDPGPYGYTF
TRBJ2-2 | NA | TRBD2 | TRBV14 | TGTGCCAGCAGCCTCGGACTAGTACACGCCGGGGAGCTGTTTTTT | CASSLGLVHAGELFF
TRBJ1-2 | NA | TRBD1 | TRBV11-1 | TGTGCCAGCAGCCCGGACAGGGATTACGGCTACACCTTC | CASSPDRDYGYTF
TRBJ1-1 | NA | NA | TRBV10-3 | TGTGCCATCAGTGAGAGTGACAGGCCGAACACTGAAGCTTTCTTT | CAISESDRPNTEAFF
TRBJ1-2 | once | TRBD1 | TRBV6-4 | TGTGCCAGCAGTGACTCGACTCGGGACAGGGGGCAGGGCTACACCTTC | CASSDSTRDRGQGYTF
TRBJ1-4 | NA | NA | TRBV19 | TGTGCCAGTAGTTCCTTTGAGTTCCCAACTAATGAAAAACTGTTTTTT | CASSSFEFPTNEKLFF
TRBJ1-1 | NA | TRBD1 | TRBV28 | TGTGCCAGCAGTCCAGACAGGGTAGGCGCTTTCTTT | CASSPDRVGAFF
TRBJ2-7 | NA | TRBD1 | TRBV2 | TGTGCCAGCGGCGGGACAGGGGTGAAACGCGAGCAGTACTTC | CASGGTGVKREQYF
TRBJ2-7 | NA | NA | TRBV27 | TGTGCCAGCAGTTTAAGCAGGGAGAGCTACGAGCAGTACTTC | CASSLSRESYEQYF
TRBJ1-1 | NA | TRBD1 | TRBV7-9 | TGTGCCAGCAGCTACCATCGACAGGGAAACACTGAAGCTTTCTTT | CASSYHRQGNTEAFF
TRBJ2-1 | once | TRBD1 | TRBV27 | TGTGCCAGCAGTTTCGGGGACAGCTACAATGAGCAGTTCTTC | CASSFGDSYNEQFF
TRBJ1-1 | NA | TRBD1 | TRBV19 | TGTGCCAGTAGGGCGCCGGGACAGGGGGCGCTAGAAGCTTTCTTT | CASRAPGQGALEAFF
TRBJ1-2 | NA | NA | TRBV19 | TGTGCCAGTACTCCGTATGAAGGGGCCAGTAACTATGGCTACACCTTC | CASTPYEGASNYGYTF
TRBJ2-2 | once | TRBD1 | TRBV5-1 | TGCGCCAGCAGCTTGGTCGGGACAGGGGGTCCCGGGGAGCTGTTTTTT | CASSLVGTGGPGELFF
TRBJ2-1 | NA | TRBD2 | TRBV28 | TGTGCCACCCTAGGGCAGCGGGGGGCGCATGAGCAGTTCTTC | CATLGQRGAHEQFF
TRBJ2-3 | few | TRBD1 | TRBV28 | TGTGCCAGCAGGCCACCCCCCGGGACAGGGATCACAGATACGCAGTATTTT | CASRPPPGTGITDTQYF
TRBJ2-7 | NA | TRBD1 | TRBV5-1 | TGCGCCAGCAGCTTGCGGACAGGGGTCAACTACGAGCAGTACTTC | CASSLRTGVNYEQYF
TRBJ2-7 | few | NA | TRBV27 | TGTGCCAGAAGTGGAAGCGAGCAGTACTTC | CARSGSEQYF